Sequencing of this TCR beta chain was carried out in a study of monozygotic twins with inflammatory bowel disease. TCRdb reprocessed the 5' RACE reads and keeps a single row for each CDR3 protein, giving no DNA. The sample is made up of around 400,000 distinct CDR3 sequences, and the top ten hold about 2.3% of it. The CDR3 consists of 15 residues. Looked up from germline, CDR1 is LNHDA and CDR2 is SQIVND (reference sequence). Sequences were obtained from blood. The sequence derives from a human donor with ulcerative colitis or Crohn's disease, or a healthy co-twin of an affected twin (not recorded which). V gene TRBV19 combines with J gene TRBJ2-7. Here the CDR3 reads CASREAASDSYEQYF.